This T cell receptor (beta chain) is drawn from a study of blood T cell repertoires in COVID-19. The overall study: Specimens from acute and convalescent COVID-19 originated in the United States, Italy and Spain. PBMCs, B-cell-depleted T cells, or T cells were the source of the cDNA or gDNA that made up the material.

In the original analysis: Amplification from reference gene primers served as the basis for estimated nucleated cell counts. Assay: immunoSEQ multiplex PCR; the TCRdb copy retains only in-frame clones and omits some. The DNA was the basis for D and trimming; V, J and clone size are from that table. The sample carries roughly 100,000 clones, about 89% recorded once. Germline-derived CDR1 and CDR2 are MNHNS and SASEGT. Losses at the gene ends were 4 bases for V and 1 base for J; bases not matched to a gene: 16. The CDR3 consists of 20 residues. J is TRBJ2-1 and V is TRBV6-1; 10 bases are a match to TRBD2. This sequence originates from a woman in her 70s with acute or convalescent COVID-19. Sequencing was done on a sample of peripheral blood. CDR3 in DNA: TGTGCCAGCAGTGTGTATGCGGCTAGCGGGAGTTTTTTGTCCTACAATGAGCAGTTCTTC. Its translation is CASSVYAASGSFLSYNEQFF.